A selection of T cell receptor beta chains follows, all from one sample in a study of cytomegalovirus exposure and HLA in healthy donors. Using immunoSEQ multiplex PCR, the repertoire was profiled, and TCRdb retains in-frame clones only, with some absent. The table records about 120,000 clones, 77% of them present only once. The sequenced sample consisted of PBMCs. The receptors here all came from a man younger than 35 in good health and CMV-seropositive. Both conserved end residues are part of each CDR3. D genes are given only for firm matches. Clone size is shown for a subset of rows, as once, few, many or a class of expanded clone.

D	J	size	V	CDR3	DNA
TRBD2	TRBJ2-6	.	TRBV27	CASSLFNRLAGGPGGANGLTF	TGTGCCAGCAGTTTATTCAATCGTCTAGCGGGAGGGCCAGGTGGGGCCAACGGCCTGACTTTC
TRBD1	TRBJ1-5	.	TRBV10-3	CAISETGDQPQHF	TGTGCCATCAGTGAGACAGGGGATCAGCCCCAGCATTTT
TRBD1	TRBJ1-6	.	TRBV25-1	CASRGQWNNSPLHF	TGTGCCTCCAGGGGGCAGTGGAACAATTCACCCCTCCACTTT
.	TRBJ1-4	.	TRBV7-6	CASCNTLCEKLFF	TGTGCCAGCTGTAACACCCTCTGTGAAAAACTGTTTTTT
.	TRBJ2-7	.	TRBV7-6	CASSLGSRSGMPSQQYF	TGTGCCAGCAGCTTAGGATCCAGGTCGGGGATGCCGTCGCAGCAGTACTTC
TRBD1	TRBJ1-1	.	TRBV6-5	CASSYGDSTEAFF	TGTGCCAGCAGTTACGGGGACAGCACTGAAGCTTTCTTT
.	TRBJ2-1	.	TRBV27	CASSPLSPQAQFF	TGTGCCAGCAGTCCTCTTAGCCCACAAGCGCAGTTCTTC
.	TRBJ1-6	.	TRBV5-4	CASSLVPGRIDSPLHF	TGTGCCAGCAGCTTGGTCCCAGGGAGGATTGATTCACCCCTCCACTTT
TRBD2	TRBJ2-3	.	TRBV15	CATSSPGLAGATDTQYF	TGTGCCACCAGCTCCCCGGGACTAGCGGGGGCAACAGATACGCAGTATTTT
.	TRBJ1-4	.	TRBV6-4	CASSEQLPGHWNEKLFF	TGTGCCAGCAGTGAACAACTACCGGGACATTGGAATGAAAAACTGTTTTTT
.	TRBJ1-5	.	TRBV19	CASREDSNQPQHF	TGTGCCAGTAGGGAGGACAGCAATCAGCCCCAGCATTTT
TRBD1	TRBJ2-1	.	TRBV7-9	CALSRDRGLSWNEQFF	TGTGCCCTTAGTCGGGACAGGGGGCTAAGCTGGAATGAGCAGTTCTTC
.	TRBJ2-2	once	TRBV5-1	CASSFTGSTGELFF	TGCGCCAGCAGCTTTACAGGTAGCACCGGGGAGCTGTTTTTT
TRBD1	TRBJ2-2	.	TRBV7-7	CASQPGQRGGELFF	TGTGCTAGCCAACCGGGACAGAGGGGCGGGGAGCTGTTTTTT
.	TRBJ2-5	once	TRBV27	CASSKDIRVTQYF	TGTGCCAGCAGTAAGGACATCCGCGTGACCCAGTACTTC